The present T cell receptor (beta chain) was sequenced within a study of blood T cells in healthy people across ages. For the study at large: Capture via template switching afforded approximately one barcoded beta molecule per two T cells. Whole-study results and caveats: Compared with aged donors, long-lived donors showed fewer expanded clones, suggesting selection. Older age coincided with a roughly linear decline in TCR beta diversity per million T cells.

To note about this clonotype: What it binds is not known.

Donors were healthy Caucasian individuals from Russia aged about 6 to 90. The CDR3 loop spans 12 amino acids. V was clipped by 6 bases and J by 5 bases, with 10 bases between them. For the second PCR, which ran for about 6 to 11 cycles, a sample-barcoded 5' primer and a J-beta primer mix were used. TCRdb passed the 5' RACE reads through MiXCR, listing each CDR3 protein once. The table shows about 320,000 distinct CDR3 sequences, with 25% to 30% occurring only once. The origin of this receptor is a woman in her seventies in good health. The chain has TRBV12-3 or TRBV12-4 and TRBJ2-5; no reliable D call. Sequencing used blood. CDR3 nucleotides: TGTGCCAGCAGGACCGAAGAGGAGACCCAGTACTTC. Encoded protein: CASRTEEETQYF.